These T cell receptor beta chains were read from a single sample in a study of cytomegalovirus exposure and HLA in healthy donors. Profiling relied on immunoSEQ multiplex PCR, and the TCRdb table lists in-frame clones only, not all of them. The table lists a few hundred thousand clones, almost 90% of them singletons. The sequencing input was PBMCs. All receptors derive from a woman aged 18-29 years in good health and CMV-seronegative. The CDR3 runs from the conserved cysteine through the conserved F or W. D genes are given only for firm matches. The listing skips clone size in some rows; elsewhere it reads once, few, many or a size class.

TRBD2	-	TRBJ2-7	TRBV6-6	TGTGCCAGCACAGAAAGACTAGCGGGGACCTACGAGCAGTACTTC	CASTERLAGTYEQYF
TRBD2	once	TRBJ2-5	TRBV29-1	TGCAGCGTGGGGGGAGGGGAGGAGACCCAGTACTTC	CSVGGGEETQYF
TRBD2	-	TRBJ2-1	TRBV27	TGTGCCAGCAGCCAACGGGGGGGCCGCAATGAGCAGTTCTTC	CASSQRGGRNEQFF
TRBD1	-	TRBJ1-2	TRBV6-6	TGTGCCAGCAGTTACTCGAGAGGGGGCGGCTACACCTTC	CASSYSRGGGYTF
-	-	TRBJ1-1	TRBV4-3	TGCGCCAGCAGCCAAGTGTTTAGACAGTCGAACACTGAAGCTTTCTTT	CASSQVFRQSNTEAFF
TRBD2	-	TRBJ2-5	TRBV15	TGTGCCACCAGTTTTGGGACTAGCGGACAAGAGACCCAGTACTTC	CATSFGTSGQETQYF
-	-	TRBJ2-2	TRBV7-9	TGTGCCAGCAGCTTAGGAAGAACGCTAAACACCGGGGAGCTGTTTTTT	CASSLGRTLNTGELFF
TRBD1	few	TRBJ1-6	TRBV7-2	TGTGCCAGCACCCTGATCCCACAGGGGGGTTCACCCCTCCACTTT	CASTLIPQGGSPLHF
-	-	TRBJ2-5	TRBV2	TGTGCCAGCCTCCCGAGGAGAGGGGAGACCCAGTACTTC	CASLPRRGETQYF
TRBD1	-	TRBJ2-3	TRBV6-5	TGTGCCAGCAGTTACTCACAGGGGGCTGGGGATACGCAGTATTTT	CASSYSQGAGDTQYF
-	-	TRBJ1-2	TRBV15	TGTGCCACCAGCGGAACAGGCGATACTAACTATGGCTACACCTTC	CATSGTGDTNYGYTF
-	-	TRBJ1-5	TRBV27	TGTGCCAGCAGTTACCAGGGAACGCGCAATCAGCCCCAGCATTTT	CASSYQGTRNQPQHF
-	-	TRBJ1-1	TRBV6-5	TGTGCCAGCACAGGGGCACGGAACACTGAAGCTTTCTTT	CASTGARNTEAFF
-	-	TRBJ2-3	TRBV29-1	TGCAGCGCTGACCCATCAATCGATACGCAGTATTTT	CSADPSIDTQYF
TRBD1	-	TRBJ1-1	TRBV4-2	TGTGCCAGCAGCACTCTACCGGGACAGGGGATGGGGAACACTGAAGCTTTCTTT	CASSTLPGQGMGNTEAFF
TRBD1	-	TRBJ1-1	TRBV6-1	TGTGCCAGCAGATCGGGACAGGGGAGAGATGGAGCTTTCTTT	CASRSGQGRDGAFF
TRBD1	-	TRBJ2-2	TRBV6-4	TGTGCCAGCAGTGACTCCCAGGGGGCAAGCGGGGAGCTGTTTTTT	CASSDSQGASGELFF
-	-	TRBJ1-5	TRBV28	TGTGCCAGCAGTTTAGAGGATCAATATTATAGCAATCAGCCCCAGCATTTT	CASSLEDQYYSNQPQHF
TRBD2	-	TRBJ2-2	TRBV15	TGTGCCACCAGCAGAGATTGGCGGGGGGACACCGGGGAGCTGTTTTTT	CATSRDWRGDTGELFF
TRBD1	-	TRBJ1-1	TRBV30	TGTGCCTGGAGTAAGGTACAGGGGAGTTCTGAAGCTTTCTTT	CAWSKVQGSSEAFF
TRBD1	-	TRBJ2-1	TRBV28	TGTGCCAGCACTCTAACCCGGGACAGCTTTTTCTACAATGAGCAGTTCTTC	CASTLTRDSFFYNEQFF
TRBD2	-	TRBJ2-2	TRBV4-3	TGCGCCAGCAGCCAAACGGGACTAGCGGGGCGACACACCGGGGAGCTGTTTTTT	CASSQTGLAGRHTGELFF
-	-	TRBJ1-6	TRBV5-1	TGCGCCAGCAGCTCGTTAAGCGAGCCACCCCTCCACTTT	CASSSLSEPPLHF
TRBD1	once	TRBJ2-7	TRBV6-1	TGTGCCAGCAGGAGGGACAGGCCAAGTGCGGAGTACTTC	CASRRDRPSAEYF
-	-	TRBJ2-5	TRBV7-9	TGTGCCAGCAGCTTAATCCGGGGGACCCAAGAGACCCAGTACTTC	CASSLIRGTQETQYF
TRBD2	-	TRBJ2-1	TRBV9	TGTGCCAGCAGCGCTAGCGGGGAGGAGAGCGATGAGCAGTTCTTC	CASSASGEESDEQFF
-	-	TRBJ2-2	TRBV4-1	TGCGCCAGCAGCCAAGAGGGGAGCACAAGGGGGACCGGGGAGCTGTTTTTT	CASSQEGSTRGTGELFF
-	few	TRBJ1-6	TRBV4-1	TGCGCCAGCAGCCAAGGAGGCGCGGGCTCACCCCTCCACTTT	CASSQGGAGSPLHF
TRBD1	-	TRBJ2-5	TRBV7-2	TGTGCCAGCAGCTGGGGGACAGGTCAAGAGACCCAGTACTTC	CASSWGTGQETQYF
TRBD1	-	TRBJ1-2	TRBV7-9	TGTGCCAGCAGCTCGGACAGGGGAAGAGAGAACTATGGCTACACCTTC	CASSSDRGRENYGYTF
-	-	TRBJ1-1	TRBV28	TGTGCCAGCAGCTCTAACACTGAAGCTTTCTTT	CASSSNTEAFF
TRBD1	-	TRBJ2-2	TRBV5-1	TGCGCCAGCAGCGGAGGGACAGGGAGGACCGGGGAGCTGTTTTTT	CASSGGTGRTGELFF
-	-	TRBJ1-1	TRBV14	TGTGCCAGCAGCCAAGGGAGCTCGGGGAACACTGAAGCTTTCTTT	CASSQGSSGNTEAFF
-	-	TRBJ2-7	TRBV14	TGTGCCAGCAGCCGGACAGAGATTTACGAGCAGTACTTC	CASSRTEIYEQYF
TRBD1	-	TRBJ2-5	TRBV28	TGTGCCAGCGGGGCTCCGGGACAGGAAGAGACCCAGTACTTC	CASGAPGQEETQYF